This entry describes one T cell receptor (beta chain). Its target is not known. The germline V gene has CDR1 SGHTA and CDR2 FQGNSA. CDR3 size: 13 residues. V was trimmed by 1 base and J by 8 bases, leaving 9 bases between them. This entry is derived from a study of vaccination and CD4 T cells after COVID-19. Sequencing of the DNA from cultured CD4+ T cells was carried out with the Oncomine TCR Beta short-read assay. TCRdb fed the PCR reads into MiXCR, producing one record per CDR3 protein. Of around 20,000 distinct CDR3 sequences listed, roughly 43% are singletons. Treatment denoted: roughly 10-day PBMC culture with coronavirus spike peptide pools or control peptides (ViraFEST assay).

The receptor comes from a human donor who had recovered from COVID-19. The V call is TRBV7-2, the J call TRBJ2-1; D not certain. The sample was CD4+ T cells from blood, cultured in vitro, taken before SARS-CoV-2 vaccination. The CDR3 nucleotides read TGTGCCAGCAGCTTAGATCCGGGCTATGAGCAGTTCTTC. Its protein is CASSLDPGYEQFF.